This TCR beta chain was found in a study of a mutant IDH1 vaccine in newly diagnosed glioma. Study background: Vaccines were begun 4-6 weeks after radiotherapy alone, or with temozolomide cycles. It was radiotherapy, temozolomide, or both that patients received previously, with most receiving both.

Measured with immunoSEQ multiplex PCR; TCRdb has only the in-frame clones, and not every one. Altogether around 40,000 clones are present, roughly 80% being singletons, with the ten largest covering roughly 20%. The sample's time point: week 47, end of study. Every vaccination contained 300 ug of the mutant IDH1 20-mer peptide and was paired with topical imiquimod. The CDR3 sequence is 13 residues long. V shed 2 bases and J shed 3 bases, with 8 bases lying between them. The germline gives CDR1 SGHNT, CDR2 YYREEE (reference sequence). About this clone itself: The antigen is unknown.

This TCR was recovered from a young man with glioma. Some clones in this sample may be carry-over from other donors' samples. The source was PBMCs, collected from a glioma patient whose treatment included an IDH1 peptide vaccine. This chain joins TRBV5-4 and TRBJ2-5; unclear D gene. CDR3 bases: TGTGCCAGCAGCTTTGCGATGGAAGAGACCCAGTACTTC. As protein: CASSFAMEETQYF. Full variable domain (rest looked up from reference TRBV5-4 and TRBJ2-5): ETGVTQSPTHLIKTRGQQVTLRCSSQSGHNTVSWYQQALGQGPQFIFQYYREEENGRGNFPPRFSGLQFPNYSSELNVNALELDDSALYLCASSFAMEETQYFGPGTRLLVL.